This TCR beta chain is from a study of cytomegalovirus exposure and HLA in healthy donors. Study-wide findings and caveats: In a later analysis, HLA-associated TCR beta chains were more clonally expanded than equally common others. Several top significant clusters appeared, in a later analysis, to be linked to common viral pathogens. Cytomegalovirus-associated status was assigned to some 160 TCR beta chains.

Germline CDR1 is MNHNY and CDR2 is SVGAGI (reference sequence). The CDR3 spans 14 residues. V lost 5 bases and J lost 5, with 15 bases in between. Everyone who donated was a healthy bone marrow donor. This PCR relied on a set of 60 Vbeta primers and 13 Jbeta primers. Sequencing was performed with immunoSEQ multiplex PCR; in TCRdb, only in-frame clones are kept and a portion is missing. This repertoire includes 170,000 or so clones. Remarks on this clone: The antigen remains undetermined.

This TCR was recovered from a man aged 30 to 45 in good health and CMV-seronegative. The rearrangement joins TRBV6-6 to TRBJ1-1; no firm D call. Sample: PBMCs. The CDR3 region is CASSSRGRGTEAFF. CDR3 DNA sequence: TGTGCCAGCAGTAGTCGAGGCCGGGGAACTGAAGCTTTCTTT.